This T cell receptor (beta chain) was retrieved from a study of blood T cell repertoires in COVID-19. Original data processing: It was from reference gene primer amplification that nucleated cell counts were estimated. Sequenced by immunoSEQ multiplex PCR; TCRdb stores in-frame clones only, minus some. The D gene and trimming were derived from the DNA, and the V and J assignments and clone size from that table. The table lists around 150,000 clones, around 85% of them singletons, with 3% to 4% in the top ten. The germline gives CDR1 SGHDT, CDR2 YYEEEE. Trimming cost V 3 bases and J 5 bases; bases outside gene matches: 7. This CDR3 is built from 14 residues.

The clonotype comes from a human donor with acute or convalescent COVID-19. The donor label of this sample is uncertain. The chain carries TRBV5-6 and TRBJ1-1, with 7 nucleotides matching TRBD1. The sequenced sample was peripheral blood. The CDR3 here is CASSSTGKNTEAFF. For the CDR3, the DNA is TGTGCCAGCAGCTCGACAGGGAAGAATACTGAAGCTTTCTTT.